Following are 10 T cell receptor beta chains from one sample sequenced in a study of OX40 agonist ivuxolimab in advanced cancers. Method: immunoSEQ multiplex PCR; TCRdb's copy keeps in-frame clones and lacks some. The repertoire holds under 20,000 clones, with 83% as singletons. This sample comprised CD4+ or CD8+ T cells sorted from blood, obtained in a trial of the OX40 agonist ivuxolimab. The source is an adult with an advanced solid tumor such as melanoma, head and neck, liver or kidney cancer.

The chain recombines TRBV6-5 with TRBJ1-2; D call uncertain. Trimming removed 7 bases at V and 6 bases at J, with 15 bases between. Germline V lookup: CDR1 MNHEY, CDR2 SVGAGI. This CDR3 comprises 13 residues. Here the CDR3 reads CASISNIQDGYTF. The CDR3 DNA is TGTGCCAGCATAAGCAACATCCAGGATGGCTACACCTTC.

The gene calls are TRBV27 and TRBJ1-5; D gene ambiguous. From germline, CDR1 is MNHEY and CDR2 SMNVEV (reference sequence). The CDR3 extends over 16 amino acids. Trimming shortened V by 1 base and J by 4 bases, and 14 bases separated the two germline ends. The CDR3 loop is CASSLFFGEPNQPQHF. CDR3 DNA: TGTGCCAGCAGTTTATTTTTTGGGGAACCTAATCAGCCCCAGCATTTT.

This clone was counted once. The chain uses TRBV5-6 and TRBJ1-5, with TRBD1 matching 7 bases. CDR1 and CDR2 (germline): SGHDT, YYEEEE. V dropped 0 bases and J dropped 5; count of bases not matched to a gene: 2. The CDR3 spans 14 residues. In DNA, the CDR3 is TGTGCCAGCAGCTTGGGACAGGGCGATCAGCCCCAGCATTTT. Its protein product is CASSLGQGDQPQHF.

V usage is TRBV14 and J usage is TRBJ1-1; maybe TRBD1 (5 bases). V gave up 7 bases and J gave up 8 bases, with 14 bases separating them. The CDR3 is 12 amino acids. Germline CDR1 reads SGHDN; CDR2 reads FVKESK. CDR3 sequence: CASNPGTVEAFF. DNA for the CDR3: TGTGCCAGCAACCCCGGGACGGTAGAAGCTTTCTTT.

The count of this clone is one. V and J are TRBV7-6 and TRBJ1-2; the match to TRBD1 covers 9 bases. Losses at the gene ends were 4 bases for V and 9 bases for J; bases not matched to a gene: 9. Germline loops: CDR1 SGHVS, CDR2 FNYEAQ. This CDR3 is built from 14 residues. CDR3 DNA: TGTGCCAGCAGCTCTACGGGACAGGGAAGTAGCTACACCTTC. Protein: CASSSTGQGSSYTF.

The V call is TRBV19, the J call TRBJ1-5; 8 nucleotides match TRBD1. Per germline, CDR1 LNHDA and CDR2 SQIVND (reference sequence). J was trimmed by 6 bases and V by 8 bases; bases with no gene match: 9. The CDR3 extends over 14 amino acids. The CDR3 DNA follows: TGTGCCAGTTTTGGACAGGGCGAAGCTCAGCCCCAGCATTTT. This codes for CASFGQGEAQPQHF.

The rearrangement links TRBV7-9 to TRBJ2-1, with a possible D match to TRBD2 (6 bases). The CDR3 loop spans 16 amino acids. Trimming cost V 2 bases and J 9 bases, with 20 bases left between them. Germline CDR1 and CDR2: SEHNR and FQNEAQ (reference sequence). CDR3 DNA sequence: TGTGCCAGCAGCTTAATTCCGACGGGAGTAGGTGGTGAGCAGTTCTTC. Translated, it gives CASSLIPTGVGGEQFF.

The V and J genes are TRBV14 and TRBJ1-1, with unresolved D. The V end was cut by 0 bases, the J end by 4 bases, with 12 bases between. The CDR3 runs 15 residues. In germline, CDR1 is SGHDN, CDR2 FVKESK. The CDR3: CASSQEWVGPTEAFF. DNA for the CDR3: TGTGCCAGCAGCCAAGAATGGGTCGGCCCCACTGAAGCTTTCTTT. The entire variable domain, with the rest obtained from reference TRBV14 and TRBJ1-1, is as follows: EAGVTQFPSHSVIEKGQTVTLRCDPISGHDNLYWYRRVMGKEIKFLLHFVKESKQDESGMPNNRFLAERTGGTYSTLKVQPAELEDSGVYFCASSQEWVGPTEAFFGQGTRLTVV.

This clone showed up just a few times. The rearrangement joins TRBV5-4 to TRBJ2-7; 8 bases map to TRBD1. The germline V gene has CDR1 SGHNT and CDR2 YYREEE (reference sequence). CDR3 length: 14 residues. V shed 3 bases, J shed 4 bases, and the junction held 6 bases outside the gene matches. Written as DNA, the CDR3 is TGTGCCAGCAGCTCGGACAGGGATGGATACGAGCAGTACTTC. Its protein product is CASSSDRDGYEQYF.

The CDR3 sequence is CASSLDGRVDEQYF. The CDR3 DNA is TGTGCCAGCAGCTTAGACGGTAGAGTCGACGAGCAGTACTTC. The chain is built from TRBV7-8 and TRBJ2-7, with unresolved D. This CDR3 has 14 amino acids. Trimming took off 1 base at V and 5 bases at J, with 12 bases between the two ends. CDR1 and CDR2 from the germline V gene are SGHVS and FQNEAQ.